This TCR beta chain emerged from a study of T cells in Graves' hyperthyroidism and ophthalmopathy. Individuals with ophthalmopathy presented a Clinical Activity Score of at least 3, a NOSPECS grade of at least 4 and a duration under 3 months. In making diagnoses, clinical symptoms, serum thyroxine and TRAb, thyroid ultrasound and orbital computed tomography were all used. The table lists this clonotype with many counts. Amplified TCR beta CDR3 regions came from RNA transcripts. HTBI primers were used for first-round RT-PCR of the TCR CDR3. TCRdb reprocessed the multiplex PCR reads with MiXCR, giving one entry per CDR3 protein. The repertoire holds approximately 300,000 distinct CDR3 sequences, with approximately 17% as singletons. After removal of 7 bases from V and 5 bases from J, the junction contained 5 bases not matched to a gene. The CDR3 totals 13 residues. The germline gives CDR1 SNHLY, CDR2 FYNNEI.

The TCR was taken from an older woman with Graves' ophthalmopathy. Sequencing used blood. V usage is TRBV2 and J usage is TRBJ2-1; 7 bases align to TRBD2. CDR3: CASKRGGDNEQFF. Written as DNA, the CDR3 is TGTGCCAGCAAGCGTGGGGGGGACAATGAGCAGTTCTTC.